These T cell receptor beta chains were read from a single sample in a study of breast tumors, draining lymph nodes, adjacent tissues. TCRdb ran MiXCR on the multiplex PCR reads and lists one entry per CDR3 protein. Among roughly 80,000 distinct CDR3 sequences listed, about 21% were seen once. The material sequenced was axillary lymph node tissue. The origin of the receptors is a female donor with breast cancer. Some clones in this sample may be carry-over from other donors' samples. CDR3s include the opening cysteine and the closing phenylalanine or tryptophan. A D gene is named only where the DNA matches it firmly. The size of a clone is reported for some rows only, either as once, few or many, or as a class for expanded clones.

j_call	v_call	clone_size	d_call	cdr3_nt	cdr3_aa
TRBJ2-3	TRBV10-3	many	-	TGTGCCATCAATGGTCGGTCCAGAGGGGCAGATACGCAGTATTTT	CAINGRSRGADTQYF
TRBJ2-1	TRBV19	many	TRBD1	TGTGCCAGTAGTGTCCCGGGACAGGGTGTAGGCAATGAGCAGTTCTTC	CASSVPGQGVGNEQFF
TRBJ1-6	TRBV5-1	many	TRBD1	TGCGCCAGCAGCCTCGTTTGGCAGGGGGATTCACCCCTCCACTTT	CASSLVWQGDSPLHF
TRBJ2-3	TRBV28	-	TRBD2	TGTGCCACCAAAATAGCGGGAGGGGTAGATACGCAGTATTTT	CATKIAGGVDTQYF
TRBJ2-1	TRBV28	-	-	TGTGCCAGCACCACCCGTGGCTCCTACAATGAGCAGTTCTTC	CASTTRGSYNEQFF
TRBJ1-4	TRBV5-5	many	TRBD1	TGTGCCAGCAGCTTGAGGGGGGACAGCGGAGGGTCCTTT	CASSLRGDSGGSF
TRBJ1-1	TRBV6-5	-	-	TGTGCCAGCCTCGTCTCGGGGGGCACTGAAGCTTTCTTT	CASLVSGGTEAFF
TRBJ2-2	TRBV19	many	-	TGTGCCAGTAGTATAGTACAGAACACCGGGGAGCTGTTTTTT	CASSIVQNTGELFF
TRBJ2-1	TRBV7-2	many	-	TGTGCCAGCAGCTTAGCGATTAGCTCCTACAATGAGCAGTTCTTC	CASSLAISSYNEQFF
TRBJ2-7	TRBV11-2	many	-	TGTGCCAGCAGCTTAAGTTTGGCAGATTTAATACCTTACGAGCAGTACTTC	CASSLSLADLIPYEQYF
TRBJ2-1	TRBV11-2	many	TRBD2	TGTGCCAGCAGCTTAGATCGGGGGGCCTACAATGAGCAGTTCTTC	CASSLDRGAYNEQFF
TRBJ2-7	TRBV28	few	TRBD2	TGTGCCAGCAGCTCACCGGGGGGGGAGCAGTACTTC	CASSSPGGEQYF
TRBJ2-3	TRBV5-4	many	TRBD1	TGTGCCAGCAGATCCGACAGGGGATCAGATACGCAGTATTTT	CASRSDRGSDTQYF
TRBJ2-7	TRBV20-1	many	-	TGCAGTGCTAGATCCACCCCTAGCGTCAACTACGAGCAGTACTTC	CSARSTPSVNYEQYF
TRBJ1-4	TRBV5-1	many	TRBD1	TGCGCCAGCAGCTTGGCCCCCCAGGGGGCCGGAGAAAAACTGTTTTTT	CASSLAPQGAGEKLFF
TRBJ2-7	TRBV7-9	many	-	TGTGCCAGCAGCTTAGTAGGAGGGCCCGTCGAGCAGTACTTC	CASSLVGGPVEQYF
TRBJ2-2	TRBV27	-	-	TGTGCCAGCAGTAAGACAGTTTCCGACCTGAACACCGGGGAGCTGTTTTTT	CASSKTVSDLNTGELFF
TRBJ2-5	TRBV4-1	many	TRBD2	TGCGCCAGCAGCCAAGAGAGGGAGGGCGAGACCCAGTACTTC	CASSQEREGETQYF
TRBJ2-7	TRBV28	many	TRBD2	TGTGCCAGCGGTGAGCGGGAGGGCCTCGAGCAGTACTTC	CASGEREGLEQYF
TRBJ2-3	TRBV7-2	many	TRBD2	TGTGCCAGCAGCTCTAGCGGGACCTTCACAGATACGCAGTATTTT	CASSSSGTFTDTQYF
TRBJ2-2	TRBV20-1	many	-	TGCAGTGCAACGGGACACCTGAACACCGGGGAGCTGTTTTTT	CSATGHLNTGELFF
TRBJ1-2	TRBV12-3/TRBV12-4	many	TRBD1	TGTGCCAGCAGTGCGACAGGGAATGGCTACACCTTC	CASSATGNGYTF
TRBJ2-1	TRBV4-2	few	TRBD2	TGTGCCAGCAGCCAACTAGCGGGTACCTACAATGAGCAGTTCTTC	CASSQLAGTYNEQFF
TRBJ2-7	TRBV5-6	many	-	TGTGCCAGCAGCTGGTCCCCGGGGGAGGGGGCACGCCACGAGCAGTACTTC	CASSWSPGEGARHEQYF
TRBJ2-3	TRBV27	-	-	TGTGCCAGCAGTCCTCCGTGGGGGCTGGAAGATACGCAGTATTTT	CASSPPWGLEDTQYF
TRBJ1-4	TRBV6-1	-	-	TGTGCCACTATGGGAGATGATGAAAAACTGTTTTTT	CATMGDDEKLFF
TRBJ2-5	TRBV12-5	few	TRBD1	TGTGCTAGTGGTTTGGGAACGACAGGGGCGGAGACCCAGTACTTC	CASGLGTTGAETQYF
TRBJ2-3	TRBV5-1	many	-	TGCGCCAGCAGCTTGACATCCTCAGATACGCAGTATTTT	CASSLTSSDTQYF
TRBJ2-1	TRBV4-3	many	-	TGCGCCAGCAGCCAAGCTACGGCAGGGGAACCCTACAATGAGCAGTTCTTC	CASSQATAGEPYNEQFF
TRBJ1-1	TRBV20-1	few	-	TGCAGTGGAGACAGCTACACTGAAGCTTTCTTT	CSGDSYTEAFF
TRBJ1-2	TRBV4-2	many	-	TGTGCCAGCAGCCAAGATCAGGTCTATGGCTACACCTTC	CASSQDQVYGYTF
TRBJ2-1	TRBV7-2	-	-	TGTGCCAGTAGCCTATCAAAGGGGGGGCGGCAGTTCTTC	CASSLSKGGRQFF
TRBJ2-5	TRBV11-2	many	-	TGTGCCAGCAGCTTATCCCCTCAAGAGACCCAGTACTTC	CASSLSPQETQYF
TRBJ1-5	TRBV28	-	TRBD1	TGTGCCAGCGGGACAGGTAGCAATCAGCCCCAGCATTTT	CASGTGSNQPQHF
TRBJ1-3	TRBV6-1	many	-	TGTGCCAGCAGGGCAAACTCTGGAAACACCATATATTTT	CASRANSGNTIYF
TRBJ1-3	TRBV5-1	many	-	TGCGCCAGCAGCTTGGGGACTGGAAACACCATATATTTT	CASSLGTGNTIYF
TRBJ2-1	TRBV5-4	many	TRBD2	TGTGCTACCGGGGTAGCGGGTTACTACAATGAGCAGTTCTTC	CATGVAGYYNEQFF
TRBJ2-7	TRBV4-2	many	TRBD2	TGTGCCAGCAGCCAAACGGGCGGGAGGCGCTCCTACGAGCAGTACTTC	CASSQTGGRRSYEQYF
TRBJ2-1	TRBV4-2	few	TRBD2	TGTGCCAGCAGCCAAGGGACTAGCGGGACGACCTACTACAATGAGCAGTTCTTC	CASSQGTSGTTYYNEQFF
TRBJ2-1	TRBV4-2	many	TRBD2	TGTGCCAGCAGCCACACCGGGACTAGCGGGAATCAGGAGCAGTTCTTC	CASSHTGTSGNQEQFF
TRBJ2-1	TRBV28	-	-	TGTGCCAGCAGTTACAAACAGGGCGCTGAGCAGTTCTTC	CASSYKQGAEQFF
TRBJ1-6	TRBV30	many	-	TGTGCCTGGAGCTCCCTCCCGGGTTCACCCCTCCACTTT	CAWSSLPGSPLHF
TRBJ2-1	TRBV6-2/TRBV6-3	few	TRBD2	TGTGCCAGCAGGGCTAGCGGGTACAATGAGCAGTTCTTC	CASRASGYNEQFF
TRBJ2-1	TRBV4-2	-	TRBD1	TGTGCTGGCAGCCAAGACACCGGGACAGGGAAAAACAATGAGCAGTTCTTC	CAGSQDTGTGKNNEQFF
TRBJ2-7	TRBV4-2	many	TRBD1	TGTGCCAGCAGCCAAGATCAGAGGGGGCACGCCGCCTACGAGCAGTACTTC	CASSQDQRGHAAYEQYF